Listed below are T cell receptor beta chains from one sample, sequenced in a study of CD8 T cells in ankylosing spondylitis. Using its own MiXCR run on the 5' RACE reads, TCRdb lists one record per CDR3 protein. The sample includes some 400,000 distinct CDR3 sequences, about 20% of them seen just once. The sequenced sample consisted of blood, either unsorted or a sorted T cell fraction (not recorded which). The receptors originated from a male donor with ankylosing spondylitis. Each CDR3 is given with its conserved first and last residue. The D gene is left open where the match is weak. Where a row states a size, it is once, few, many or the class of an expanded clone; other rows omit it.

j_call,clone_size,v_call,d_call,cdr3_nt,cdr3_aa
TRBJ2-7,-,TRBV5-1,TRBD2,TGCGCCAGCAGCGACAGGACTAGCGGGAGAGTTGGCGAGCAGTACTTC,CASSDRTSGRVGEQYF
TRBJ1-5,few,TRBV28,-,TGTGCCAGCAATCAGGACAATCAGCCCCAGCATTTT,CASNQDNQPQHF
TRBJ1-6,-,TRBV6-6,-,TGTGCCAGCAGGGGGGCGGAGCAGGCACCCCTCCACTTT,CASRGAEQAPLHF
TRBJ1-2,-,TRBV9,-,TGTGCCAGCAGCCCCCAGCCTACAGGGACCCGCGGTGGCTACACCTTC,CASSPQPTGTRGGYTF
TRBJ1-5,-,TRBV6-1,-,TGTGCCAGCATTCCGCCCAGGCTACCCAATCAGCCCCAGCATTTT,CASIPPRLPNQPQHF
TRBJ2-7,many,TRBV29-1,-,TGCAGCGTAGGTGGGGGGAGGAACGAGCAGTACTTC,CSVGGGRNEQYF
TRBJ2-2,-,TRBV27,-,TGTGCCAGCAGTTTTCCCACAGGGCTGGGAGGCACCGGGGAGCTGTTTTTT,CASSFPTGLGGTGELFF
TRBJ2-7,few,TRBV7-2,-,TGTGCCAGCAGCACGACCCCACTATACGAGCAGTACTTC,CASSTTPLYEQYF
TRBJ2-7,-,TRBV6-5,-,TGTGCCAGCAGTTATGCTGGTAGCGAAGACGAGCAGTACTTC,CASSYAGSEDEQYF
TRBJ1-6,-,TRBV7-3,-,TGTGCCAGCAGCTTAACGGCCCTCCAGGGTTCACCCCTCCACTTT,CASSLTALQGSPLHF
TRBJ2-3,-,TRBV28,TRBD2,TGTGCCAGCAGTTTTACCAGCGGGATCACAGATACGCAGTATTTT,CASSFTSGITDTQYF
TRBJ2-7,few,TRBV5-1,-,TGCGCCAGCAGCTTAGGGGACAAGACGGGCTCCTACGAGCAGTACTTC,CASSLGDKTGSYEQYF
TRBJ1-2,few,TRBV12-3/TRBV12-4,TRBD1,TGTGCCAGCGGGTGGACAGGGCAAAACGGCTACACCTTC,CASGWTGQNGYTF
TRBJ2-7,few,TRBV25-1,-,TGTGCAAGCAGGACCGAGAGGGTTGGGTCCTACGAGCAGTACTTC,CASRTERVGSYEQYF
TRBJ1-5,few,TRBV28,-,TGTGCCAGCCGCCCGGACACTTTGGAAAATCAGCCCCAGCATTTT,CASRPDTLENQPQHF
TRBJ2-5,-,TRBV6-1,-,TGTGCCAGCAAAGCGAGACTAATCCAAGAGACCCAGTACTTC,CASKARLIQETQYF
TRBJ2-3,-,TRBV9,-,TGTGCCAGCAGTCTCCTTGTTCACACAGATACGCAGTATTTT,CASSLLVHTDTQYF
TRBJ2-7,-,TRBV12-3/TRBV12-4,TRBD2,TGTGCCAGCAGTTCAGCGGGGCCTTCCTACGAGCAGTACTTC,CASSSAGPSYEQYF
TRBJ2-5,-,TRBV12-3/TRBV12-4,TRBD1,TGTGCCAGCAGTTTCCTAGGACAGGCCCCAGAGACCCAGTACTTC,CASSFLGQAPETQYF
TRBJ2-1,-,TRBV11-2,TRBD2,TGTGCCAGCAGCGCGACTAGCGTGGGTGAGCAGTTCTTC,CASSATSVGEQFF
TRBJ2-3,few,TRBV4-1,TRBD2,TGCGCCAGCAGCCAAGATAGGGTCGGGCTAGCGGAGGGAGATACGCAGTATTTT,CASSQDRVGLAEGDTQYF
TRBJ2-2,few,TRBV9,-,TGTGCCAGCAGCGTACACCCGGGACTCAACACCGGGGAGCTGTTTTTT,CASSVHPGLNTGELFF
TRBJ2-1,few,TRBV24-1,-,TGTGCCACCCGAGGTAGCGGATACAATGAGCAGTTCTTC,CATRGSGYNEQFF
TRBJ2-1,-,TRBV10-2,TRBD1,TGCGCCAGCAGTGAGCCCCGGACAGGGGGCTACGATGAGCAGTTCTTC,CASSEPRTGGYDEQFF